These 20 T cell receptor beta chains came from one sample sequenced in a study of T cell responses to AZD1222 COVID-19 vaccine. Sequencing used immunoSEQ multiplex PCR; TCRdb keeps in-frame clones, though not all of them. The sample includes 66,000 or so clones, 79% of them seen just once. This sample comprised peripheral blood, obtained on day 0 of MenACWY control vaccination. These receptors all stem from an adult in good health.

The genes are TRBV18 and TRBJ2-1; 12 nucleotides line up with TRBD2. J gave up 5 bases and V 3 bases, and 11 bases lay outside the gene matches. CDR1 and CDR2 (germline): KGHSH, LQKENI. The CDR3 is 18 amino acids. The CDR3 loop is CASSPIYSGLAGHNEQFF. The CDR3, as DNA: TGTGCCAGCTCACCGATTTACTCGGGACTAGCGGGCCACAATGAGCAGTTCTTC.

The chain combines TRBV5-1 with TRBJ1-4; 10 positions agree with TRBD1. The CDR3 sequence is 14 residues long. J lost 5 bases, V lost 4 bases, and 2 bases had no gene match. Germline V CDR1 and CDR2: SGHRS, YFSETQ. CDR3: CASSRGQGNEKLFF. CDR3 nucleotide sequence: TGCGCCAGCAGCCGGGGACAGGGGAATGAAAAACTGTTTTTT. The full variable domain, with the rest looked up from reference TRBV5-1 and TRBJ1-4, is KAGVTQTPRYLIKTRGQQVTLSCSPISGHRSVSWYQQTPGQGLQFLFEYFSETQRNKGNFPGRFSGRQFSNSRSEMNVSTLELGDSALYLCASSRGQGNEKLFFGSGTQLSVL.

The V gene is TRBV2, the J gene TRBJ2-7; no definite D call. V lost 2 bases and J lost 6, with 11 bases in between. From germline, CDR1 is SNHLY and CDR2 FYNNEI. The CDR3 is 13 amino acids. CDR3 amino acids: CASSEPNAGEQYF. The CDR3 DNA reads as TGTGCCAGCAGTGAACCAAATGCTGGCGAGCAGTACTTC.

This chain joins TRBV3-1 (or the pseudogene TRBV3-2) and TRBJ1-1; TRBD1 might be the D (6 bases). The ends were cut back, 4 bases at V and 6 bases at J, with 12 bases in the middle. This CDR3 has 13 residues. CDR1 is LGHDT and CDR2 is YNNKEL in the germline V gene (reference sequence). The CDR3: CASSLQGNAEAFF. As DNA, the CDR3 is TGTGCCAGCAGCCTACAGGGTAATGCTGAAGCTTTCTTT.

Only one count was recorded for this clone. The CDR3 DNA is TGTGCCAGCAGGTCCGGGGAGCGGACTTCACCCCTCCACTTT. This codes for CASRSGERTSPLHF. The V and J genes are TRBV5-4 and TRBJ1-6; no reliable D call. From germline, CDR1 is SGHNT and CDR2 YYREEE (reference sequence). Trimming pared 5 bases from V and 9 bases from J, leaving 15 bases between. The CDR3 consists of 14 residues.

The chain combines TRBV5-1 with TRBJ2-1, with D perhaps TRBD1 (7 bases). The CDR3 contains 16 residues. V was trimmed by 0 bases and J by 7 bases, leaving 17 bases between them. Per germline, CDR1 SGHRS and CDR2 YFSETQ. The CDR3 sequence: CASSLEFGQGGNEQFF. The CDR3 DNA reads as TGCGCCAGCAGCTTGGAGTTCGGGCAGGGGGGTAATGAGCAGTTCTTC.

V gene TRBV30 combines with J gene TRBJ2-5, with D perhaps TRBD1 (6 bases). In germline, CDR1 is GTSNPN, CDR2 SVGIG (reference sequence). The CDR3 is made up of 15 amino acids. V was shortened by 0 bases and J by 3 bases, with 14 bases between the two germline ends. CDR3 sequence (DNA): TGTGCCTGGAGTGTAGATTCATCAGGGGAAGAGACCCAGTACTTC. Residues: CAWSVDSSGEETQYF.

This rearrangement joins TRBV30 to TRBJ1-6; D remains unclear. The ends were cut back, 3 bases at V and 0 bases at J, with 18 bases in the middle. Germline lookup yields CDR1 GTSNPN and CDR2 SVGIG (reference sequence). The CDR3 loop spans 18 amino acids. CDR3: CAWSLRARSVSYNSPLHF. The CDR3 DNA reads TGTGCCTGGAGCCTAAGGGCCCGCAGCGTCTCCTATAATTCACCCCTCCACTTT.

The chain uses TRBV7-2 and TRBJ2-2; no clear D gene. CDR1 and CDR2 from the germline V gene are SGHTA and FQGNSA. The CDR3 has 13 residues. V was trimmed by 5 bases and J by 6 bases, leaving 10 bases between them. The CDR3 nucleotides read TGTGCCAGCAGCCCCGGGCGTGCCGGGGAGCTGTTTTTT. It encodes CASSPGRAGELFF.

V and J are TRBV11-1 and TRBJ2-7, with 10 bases lining up with TRBD1. Germline lookup yields CDR1 SGHAT and CDR2 FQDESV (reference sequence). The CDR3 totals 15 residues. Trimming cost V 1 base and J 1 base; bases outside gene matches: 1. The CDR3 loop reads CASSLGTGGSYEQYF. The CDR3 bases are TGTGCCAGCAGCTTAGGGACAGGGGGTTCCTACGAGCAGTACTTC.

This rearrangement joins TRBV5-4 to TRBJ1-4; D gene unclear. The germline gives CDR1 SGHNT, CDR2 YYREEE (reference sequence). This CDR3 region has 14 residues. Trimming removed 4 bases from V and 8 bases from J, with 15 bases in between. The CDR3 DNA reads TGTGCCAGCAGCCTGGGCCCGGCGGGGGAAAAACTGTTTTTT. Its protein product is CASSLGPAGEKLFF.

This chain links TRBV7-2 with TRBJ2-7, with TRBD2 matching 12 bases. This CDR3 contains 18 residues. Germline CDR1 is SGHTA and CDR2 is FQGNSA. The V and J ends lost 0 bases and 2 bases, in that order; junction bases with no gene match: 8. The CDR3 bases are TGTGCCAGCAGCTTAGCCCCTAGCGGGGGGGCCGAGGCCTACGAGCAGTACTTC. Translated: CASSLAPSGGAEAYEQYF.

The rearrangement links TRBV28 to TRBJ2-7; possible D gene TRBD1, 6 bases. CDR3 length: 16 residues. V lost 5 bases, J lost 5 bases, and 22 bases lay in between. Per germline, CDR1 MDHEN and CDR2 SYDVKM. The CDR3 spells CASSTPQSRGVDEQYF. CDR3 DNA: TGTGCCAGCAGTACCCCCCAGAGCAGGGGAGTCGACGAGCAGTACTTC.

This clone has more than one count but fewer than ten. This chain connects TRBV7-2 to TRBJ2-7; 7 bases align to TRBD1. Unmatched junction bases numbered 13, after V lost 5 bases and J lost 6 bases. Germline loops: CDR1 SGHTA, CDR2 FQGNSA. This CDR3 spans 15 amino acids. The CDR3 protein is CASSVTTGAHSEQYF. CDR3 bases: TGTGCCAGCAGCGTTACTACAGGGGCCCACTCCGAGCAGTACTTC.

This clone was seen a handful of times. This chain uses TRBV28 with TRBJ2-2, with 9 bases identical to TRBD1. This CDR3 has 16 amino acids. Germline V gene lookup returns CDR1 MDHEN and CDR2 SYDVKM. The J segment lost 1 base and the V segment lost 2 bases, leaving 2 bases of the junction unmatched. The CDR3 DNA reads as TGTGCCAGCAGTTTACGGACAGGGGTGAACACCGGGGAGCTGTTTTTT. It specifies CASSLRTGVNTGELFF.

V is TRBV7-2 and J is TRBJ2-5, with D unresolved. The V end was cut by 5 bases, the J end by 0 bases, with 13 bases between. Looked up from germline, CDR1 is SGHTA and CDR2 is FQGNSA. CDR3 length: 15 residues. The CDR3 DNA reads as TGTGCCAGCAGCCCAGGTGGGGAAGACCAAGAGACCCAGTACTTC. Encoded protein: CASSPGGEDQETQYF.

The V and J genes are TRBV24-1 and TRBJ1-5; D possibly corresponds to TRBD1 (6 bases). This CDR3 has 14 amino acids. CDR1 is KGHDR, CDR2 SFDVKD, per germline. With 3 bases removed from V and 6 bases from J, the gap between germline ends came to 11 bases. The CDR3 is CATSDRTGFQPQHF. The CDR3 coding sequence is TGTGCCACCAGTGATCGAACAGGGTTTCAGCCCCAGCATTTT.

J is TRBJ2-7 and V is TRBV6-5, with TRBD1 identical over 10 bases. Losses at the gene ends were 5 bases for V and 2 bases for J; bases not matched to a gene: 6. The CDR3 totals 15 residues. Germline loops: CDR1 MNHEY, CDR2 SVGAGI. The CDR3 DNA reads as TGTGCCAGCAGTCCGGGACAGGGGATCGCCTACGAGCAGTACTTC. It translates to CASSPGQGIAYEQYF.

This clone was found a few times. The junction does not match germline at one end; this may be a read error. The chain carries TRBV20-1 and TRBJ1-2; no clear D gene. CDR1 DFQATT and CDR2 SNEGSKA come from the germline V gene (reference sequence). The CDR3 totals 8 residues. The CDR3, as DNA: TGCAGTGCTAGAGGTGACCACTTC. It yields the protein CSARGDHF.

A word on this clone: At one end the junction does not follow the germline gene, possibly because of a read error. The chain employs TRBV16 and TRBJ2-2; D is ambiguous. In germline, CDR1 is KGHSY, CDR2 FQNENV. The CDR3 extends over 11 amino acids. CDR3 DNA sequence: TGTGCCAGCAGCCACACAGGGGAGCTGTTTTTT. Residues: CASSHTGELFF.